This T cell receptor beta chain was identified during a study of blood T cell repertoires in COVID-19. Across the whole study: Specimens from acute and convalescent COVID-19 originated in the United States, Italy and Spain.

This clone came up a few times. Looked up from germline, CDR1 is SQVTM and CDR2 is ANQGSEA. The germline V and J ends were trimmed by 5 bases and 8 bases, with 6 bases remaining between them. The CDR3 spans 9 residues. Using immunoSEQ multiplex PCR, the repertoire was profiled, and TCRdb retains in-frame clones only, with some absent. The sample lists some 180,000 clones; approximately 79% were seen once. Specimen: PBMCs or T cells enriched from blood (not recorded which). V and J are TRBV29-1 and TRBJ1-2; D is unresolved. The source of this sequence is a woman aged 55-75 years with acute COVID-19. The CDR3 DNA reads TGCAGCGTTCGGGAGGGCTACACCTTC. It is translated as CSVREGYTF.